These T cell receptor beta chains were read from a single sample in a study of blood T cell repertoires in COVID-19. TCRdb's table, derived via immunoSEQ multiplex PCR, lists solely in-frame clones and lacks some. Of around 300,000 clones in the sample, around nine tenths were seen once. The specimen was peripheral blood. These receptor sequences come from a woman aged 70 to 79 with COVID-19, enrolled during active disease. Each CDR3 is given with its conserved first and last residue. D genes are given only for firm matches. Rows may omit the clone size; those that give it use once, few, many or a size class.

CASSPYAGGHSYEQYF	TGTGCCAGCAGTCCCTATGCGGGGGGGCACTCCTACGAGCAGTACTTC	TRBV6-6	TRBD2	TRBJ2-7	NA
CASSLNTGADYGYTF	TGTGCCAGCAGCTTAAATACAGGGGCGGACTATGGCTACACCTTC	TRBV28	TRBD1	TRBJ1-2	NA
CASSMSRQPDTEAFF	TGCGCCAGCAGCATGAGCAGGCAACCCGACACTGAAGCTTTCTTT	TRBV5-1	NA	TRBJ1-1	NA
CATQRGTGDNYGYTF	TGTGCCACCCAAAGGGGGACAGGCGATAACTATGGCTACACCTTC	TRBV24-1	TRBD1	TRBJ1-2	NA
CASSETGLREKLFF	TGTGCCAGCAGTGAAACTGGGCTTCGAGAAAAACTGTTTTTT	TRBV2	NA	TRBJ1-4	many
CSGGDSAAGELFF	TGCAGCGGGGGGGACAGCGCCGCCGGGGAGCTGTTTTTT	TRBV29-1	NA	TRBJ2-2	NA
CASRETGGTYEQYF	TGTGCCAGCCGAGAGACAGGGGGCACCTACGAGCAGTACTTC	TRBV11-2	TRBD1	TRBJ2-7	NA
CASSQQQGVDTEAFF	TGTGCCAGTAGTCAACAACAGGGCGTGGACACTGAAGCTTTCTTT	TRBV19	NA	TRBJ1-1	NA
CASSQDYHVGFNEQFF	TGTGCCAGCAGCCAAGATTACCACGTCGGTTTCAATGAGCAGTTCTTC	TRBV4-2	NA	TRBJ2-1	NA
CATSQPLTDTQYF	TGTGCCACCAGTCAACCGCTAACAGATACGCAGTATTTT	TRBV24-1	NA	TRBJ2-3	NA
CASTVASTEAFF	TGTGCCAGCACCGTCGCGAGCACTGAAGCTTTCTTT	TRBV28	NA	TRBJ1-1	NA
CASSMDRTNTGELFF	TGTGCCAGCAGTATGGACAGGACGAACACCGGGGAGCTGTTTTTT	TRBV27	TRBD1	TRBJ2-2	few
CASSLIGDSSYEQYF	TGTGCCAGCAGCTTAATTGGGGACAGCTCCTACGAGCAGTACTTC	TRBV11-2	TRBD1	TRBJ2-7	few
CAIQQGIGNQPQHF	TGTGCCATCCAACAGGGGATTGGCAATCAGCCCCAGCATTTT	TRBV6-6	TRBD1	TRBJ1-5	NA
CASSPIGGGSEKLFF	TGCGCCAGCAGCCCCATAGGGGGGGGAAGTGAAAAACTGTTTTTT	TRBV5-1	NA	TRBJ1-4	NA
CASSLDGAQGAFF	TGTGCCAGCAGCTTAGATGGGGCGCAGGGTGCTTTCTTT	TRBV5-6	NA	TRBJ1-1	NA
CASSDGLAGYLYNEQFF	TGTGCCAGCAGCGACGGACTAGCGGGTTACCTCTACAATGAGCAGTTCTTC	TRBV11-2	TRBD2	TRBJ2-1	NA
CAWRGTGGYEQYF	TGTGCCTGGAGGGGGACAGGGGGCTACGAGCAGTACTTC	TRBV30	TRBD1	TRBJ2-7	NA
CASSIARGGAGEQFF	TGTGCCAGTAGTATAGCTCGCGGGGGGGCAGGGGAGCAGTTCTTC	TRBV19	TRBD2	TRBJ2-1	NA
CASSLVYREVVTGELFF	TGTGCCAGCAGCTTAGTGTACCGGGAGGTCGTCACCGGGGAGCTGTTTTTT	TRBV7-2	TRBD2	TRBJ2-2	NA
CASSPAGGRSYEQYF	TGTGCCAGCAGCCCCGCGGGGGGCCGCTCCTACGAGCAGTACTTC	TRBV7-9	TRBD2	TRBJ2-7	NA
CASSPIRGQDTGELFF	TGTGCCAGCTCACCAATAAGGGGTCAAGACACCGGGGAGCTGTTTTTT	TRBV18	NA	TRBJ2-2	NA
CSASRQGSTEAFF	TGCAGTGCTAGTAGGCAGGGATCCACTGAAGCTTTCTTT	TRBV20-1	NA	TRBJ1-1	NA
CASSLEGSYEQYF	TGTGCCAGCAGTTTAGAGGGATCCTACGAGCAGTACTTC	TRBV27	NA	TRBJ2-7	NA
CASSLGLASDTQYF	TGTGCCAGCAGCTTGGGACTAGCGTCAGATACGCAGTATTTT	TRBV11-3	TRBD2	TRBJ2-3	NA
CATSDRATYSNQPQHF	TGTGCCACCAGCGACAGGGCCACTTATAGCAATCAGCCCCAGCATTTT	TRBV24-1	TRBD1	TRBJ1-5	NA
CSVEGGRSGYTF	TGCAGCGTTGAAGGGGGCCGGAGTGGCTACACCTTC	TRBV29-1	NA	TRBJ1-2	NA
CASEHKSNEQFF	TGTGCCAGCGAACATAAAAGCAATGAGCAGTTCTTC	TRBV5-6	NA	TRBJ2-1	NA
CASSARQGANEQYF	TGTGCCAGCAGCGCCCGACAGGGGGCGAACGAGCAGTACTTC	TRBV9	TRBD1	TRBJ2-7	NA
CASRLRGTYEQYF	TGTGCCAGCAGACTGAGGGGGACCTACGAGCAGTACTTC	TRBV2	NA	TRBJ2-7	NA
CASSPSGGANSPLHF	TGTGCCAGCTCACCTTCAGGGGGCGCGAATTCACCCCTCCACTTT	TRBV18	TRBD1	TRBJ1-6	NA
CASSSTSGGPYEQYF	TGCGCCAGCAGCTCGACTAGCGGGGGGCCCTACGAGCAGTACTTC	TRBV5-1	TRBD2	TRBJ2-7	NA
CASSFGTSINEQFF	TGTGCCAGCAGTTTCGGGACATCGATCAATGAGCAGTTCTTC	TRBV6-5	NA	TRBJ2-1	NA
CATSDSWDSSSYNEQFF	TGTGCCACCAGTGATTCCTGGGACAGCAGCTCCTACAATGAGCAGTTCTTC	TRBV24-1	TRBD1	TRBJ2-1	NA
CASSPREGGYYTEAFF	TGTGCCAGCTCCCCTCGGGAGGGAGGTTATTACACTGAAGCTTTCTTT	TRBV18	NA	TRBJ1-1	few
CASSLDRDRGGTEAFF	TGTGCCAGCAGCTTAGACCGGGACAGGGGAGGAACTGAAGCTTTCTTT	TRBV7-2	TRBD1	TRBJ1-1	NA
CASSFTPGTAYEQYF	TGTGCCAGCAGTTTCACCCCCGGGACAGCCTACGAGCAGTACTTC	TRBV28	TRBD1	TRBJ2-7	NA
CSGLAGETQYF	TGCAGCGGACTAGCAGGAGAGACCCAGTACTTC	TRBV20-1	TRBD2	TRBJ2-5	once